This entry features one T cell receptor beta chain sequence. Using immunoSEQ multiplex PCR, the repertoire was profiled, and TCRdb retains in-frame clones only, with some absent. The sample lists approximately 45,000 clones, 91% occurring once. The sample originates from a study of T cell changes during pregnancy in multiple sclerosis. Trimming took 0 bases from V and 9 from J, leaving 12 bases between them. Per germline, CDR1 MRHNA and CDR2 SNTAGT. CDR3 length equals 14 residues. The clonotype originates from a female donor with multiple sclerosis, enrolled in a pregnancy study. The sequences come from CD8+ T cells from peripheral blood mononuclear cells, collected in the second trimester of pregnancy. The chain employs TRBV6-4 and TRBJ1-5; D unclear. DNA for the CDR3: TGTGCCAGCAGTGACTCGGGAGGGATTGGGCCCCAGCATTTT. It codes for CASSDSGGIGPQHF.